What follows are 12 T cell receptor beta chains derived from one specimen sequenced in a study of OX40 agonist ivuxolimab in advanced cancers. Assay: immunoSEQ multiplex PCR; the TCRdb copy retains only in-frame clones and omits some. Of tens of thousands of clones in the sample, about 93% were seen once. The source was CD4+ or CD8+ T cells sorted from blood, collected in a trial of the OX40 agonist ivuxolimab. These receptors all stem from an adult with an advanced solid tumor such as melanoma, head and neck, liver or kidney cancer.

This chain links TRBV18 with TRBJ2-7; D is ambiguous. Germline V gene sequence: CDR1 KGHSH, CDR2 LQKENI. V was trimmed by 3 bases and J by 3 bases, leaving 9 bases between them. There are 13 residues in the CDR3. The CDR3 loop reads CASSPQDGYEQYF. Here the CDR3 DNA reads TGTGCCAGCTCACCTCAGGACGGCTACGAGCAGTACTTC.

The table lists this clone with a few counts. The rearrangement links TRBV11-1 to TRBJ2-7, with D perhaps matching TRBD2 (5 bases). This CDR3 comprises 14 residues. Trimming cost V 0 bases and J 9 bases, with 15 bases left between them. Germline CDR1 reads SGHAT; CDR2 reads FQDESV (reference sequence). The CDR3 bases are TGTGCCAGCAGCTTAGCCGGGAACTCGGTGGGGCAGTACTTC. It codes for CASSLAGNSVGQYF. Supplemented by reference TRBV11-1 and TRBJ2-7, the full variable domain reads EAEVAQSPRYKITEKSQAVAFWCDPISGHATLYWYRQILGQGPELLVQFQDESVVDDSQLPKDRFSAERLKGVDSTLKIQPAELGDSAMYLCASSLAGNSVGQYFGPGTRLTVT.

This chain links TRBV14 with TRBJ1-1; D ambiguous. The CDR3 is 14 residues long. The germline V gene encodes CDR1 SGHDN and CDR2 FVKESK. The germline V and J ends were trimmed by 3 bases and 0 bases, with 8 bases remaining between them. The CDR3 coding sequence is TGTGCCAGCAGCCATAAAAGGCTGAACACTGAAGCTTTCTTT. It codes for CASSHKRLNTEAFF. The full variable domain, with the rest looked up from reference TRBV14 and TRBJ1-1, is EAGVTQFPSHSVIEKGQTVTLRCDPISGHDNLYWYRRVMGKEIKFLLHFVKESKQDESGMPNNRFLAERTGGTYSTLKVQPAELEDSGVYFCASSHKRLNTEAFFGQGTRLTVV.

This clone was seen a handful of times. This rearrangement joins TRBV6-5 to TRBJ1-5, with TRBD1 as a possible D gene (6 bases). The CDR3 is made up of 15 amino acids. V was trimmed by 6 bases and J by 1 base, leaving 13 bases between them. Germline CDR1 MNHEY, CDR2 SVGAGI. CDR3 DNA: TGTGCCAGCAGCCGGGAGGGGGGGAGCAATCAGCCCCAGCATTTT. Its protein product is CASSREGGSNQPQHF.

This rearrangement joins TRBV10-2 to TRBJ2-4; 12 bases are shared with TRBD2. CDR1 is WSHSY and CDR2 is SAAADI in the germline V gene. The CDR3 totals 19 residues. With V trimmed by 1 base and J by 0 bases, 7 bases remained unmatched. Written as DNA, the CDR3 is TGCGCCAGCAGTGAGTGGACTAGCGGGACCGTACTAGCCAAAAACATTCAGTACTTC. Amino acids: CASSEWTSGTVLAKNIQYF.

For the CDR3, the DNA is TGTGCCAGCAGCCCGCAGTCCCCGAACACTGAAGCTTTCTTT. As protein: CASSPQSPNTEAFF. The chain combines TRBV5-4 with TRBJ1-1, with D hard to call. The CDR3 is made up of 14 amino acids. Germline CDR1 is SGHNT and CDR2 is YYREEE (reference sequence). Trimming stripped 4 bases from V and 1 base from J, with 11 bases between.

This chain connects TRBV7-2 to TRBJ1-2; D not resolved. The CDR3 is 15 residues long. The ends were cut back, 5 bases at V and 8 bases at J, with 21 bases in the middle. Germline V gene data show CDR1 as SGHTA and CDR2 as FQGNSA. CDR3 sequence reads: CASSPGGHLVRGYTF. As DNA, the CDR3 is TGTGCCAGCAGCCCGGGTGGGCATCTTGTGAGAGGCTACACCTTC.

This chain connects TRBV6-1 to TRBJ1-1, with D tentatively TRBD1 (6 bases). The CDR3 has 14 amino acids. V shed 8 bases and J shed 1 base, with 14 bases lying between them. CDR1 and CDR2 (germline): MNHNS, SASEGT. The DNA for the CDR3 is TGTGCCAGCCAACCCGGGACATCGAACACTGAAGCTTTCTTT. This translates into CASQPGTSNTEAFF.

The rearrangement joins TRBV6-6 to TRBJ2-7; possible D gene TRBD1, 6 bases. V lost 0 bases and J lost 3, with 15 bases in between. The length of the CDR3 is 16 residues. Per the germline V gene, CDR1 is MNHNY and CDR2 is SVGAGI (reference sequence). CDR3 nucleotide sequence: TGTGCCAGCAGTTACTCGATGGGGGCCCCTCTCTACGAGCAGTACTTC. Translating it yields CASSYSMGAPLYEQYF.

Comment on this clone: Other DNA sequences in this sample translate to the same CDR3. The chain is built from TRBV7-9 and TRBJ2-7; perhaps TRBD1 as D (6 bases). Germline V CDR1 and CDR2: SEHNR, FQNEAQ (reference sequence). CDR3 length: 13 residues. V was clipped by 4 bases and J by 2 bases, with 9 bases between them. CDR3 region: CASSSWTAYEQYF. In nucleotides, the CDR3 is TGTGCCAGCAGCTCGTGGACAGCCTACGAGCAGTACTTC.

The table lists this clone with a count of one. The V call is TRBV7-2, the J call TRBJ2-2, with 11 bases aligning to TRBD2. The CDR3 sequence is 15 residues long. Germline CDR1 is SGHTA and CDR2 is FQGNSA. V shed 5 bases and J 7 bases; nucleotides not matched to a gene: 6. This CDR3 reads CASSPTSGSGGELFF. CDR3 DNA sequence: TGTGCCAGCAGCCCCACTAGCGGGAGCGGCGGGGAGCTGTTTTTT.

This CDR3 reads CASSPSRGLTDTQYF. CDR3 in DNA: TGTGCCAGCAGTCCCTCTAGAGGACTCACAGATACGCAGTATTTT. The rearrangement joins TRBV2 to TRBJ2-3; possible D gene TRBD2, 5 bases. The V and J ends lost 5 bases and 2 bases respectively, with 14 bases between them. Germline loops: CDR1 SNHLY, CDR2 FYNNEI. The CDR3 has 15 residues.